This passage covers 9 T cell receptor beta chains from one sample sequenced in a study of cytotoxic CD8 clonotypes in ibrutinib-treated CLL. Sequencing used immunoSEQ multiplex PCR; TCRdb keeps in-frame clones, though not all of them. The sample includes about 130,000 clones, roughly 85% of them seen just once. The sequenced sample was PBMCs, obtained after 24 months of ibrutinib treatment. The receptors stem from a human donor with chronic lymphocytic leukemia.

The V gene is TRBV5-1, the J gene TRBJ1-4; 7 bases agree with TRBD1. The V segment lost 1 base and the J segment 8 bases; nucleotides outside the gene matches: 5. This CDR3 has 14 residues. Germline V lookup: CDR1 SGHRS, CDR2 YFSETQ. CDR3 amino acids: CASSLRGRGEKLFF. The CDR3 DNA is TGCGCCAGCAGCTTGAGGGGGCGCGGGGAAAAACTGTTTTTT.

The genes are TRBV7-2 and TRBJ1-2; D may be TRBD1 (5 bases). V was pared by 4 bases and J by 5 bases, with 14 bases between. Germline-derived CDR1 and CDR2 are SGHTA and FQGNSA. This CDR3 comprises 14 residues. In DNA, the CDR3 is TGTGCCAGCAGCTCGACAGTGGCGGGGTATGGCTACACCTTC. Its protein product is CASSSTVAGYGYTF. Variable domain in full (rest from reference TRBV7-2 and TRBJ1-2): GAGVSQSPSNKVTEKGKDVELRCDPISGHTALYWYRQSLGQGLEFLIYFQGNSAPDKSGLPSDRFSAERTGGSVSTLTIQRTQQEDSAVYLCASSSTVAGYGYTFGSGTRLTVV.

This chain joins TRBV29-1 and TRBJ1-1, with D hard to call. V lost 5 bases, J lost 5 bases, and 15 bases lay in between. Germline values: CDR1 SQVTM, CDR2 ANQGSEA. The CDR3 is made up of 13 amino acids. The CDR3 loop is CSVLQPLVTEAFF. DNA of the CDR3: TGCAGCGTTCTCCAGCCCTTGGTAACTGAAGCTTTCTTT.

V usage is TRBV27 and J usage is TRBJ1-3; TRBD1 matches 9 bases. The junction had 3 bases not matched to a gene; V was cut back by 0 bases and J by 0 bases. Germline V gene data show CDR1 as MNHEY and CDR2 as SMNVEV (reference sequence). This CDR3 is built from 17 residues. The CDR3 protein is CASSLSGTGISGNTIYF. In nucleotides, the CDR3 is TGTGCCAGCAGTTTATCCGGGACAGGGATCTCTGGAAACACCATATATTTT.

The chain carries TRBV7-2 and TRBJ2-3; D not resolved. The CDR3 is made up of 14 amino acids. Per the germline V gene, CDR1 is SGHTA and CDR2 is FQGNSA. Trimming shortened V by 2 bases and J by 2 bases, and 8 bases separated the two germline ends. CDR3 in amino acids: CASSLILDTDTQYF. In DNA form, the CDR3 reads TGTGCCAGCAGCTTAATCCTAGACACAGATACGCAGTATTTT. Drawing the rest from reference TRBV7-2 and TRBJ2-3, the complete variable domain is GAGVSQSPSNKVTEKGKDVELRCDPISGHTALYWYRQSLGQGLEFLIYFQGNSAPDKSGLPSDRFSAERTGGSVSTLTIQRTQQEDSAVYLCASSLILDTDTQYFGPGTRLTVL.

Here the CDR3 DNA reads TGTGCCAGCAGCGACGGGGTCAGGGCCTCCTACGAGCAGTACTTC. Its translation: CASSDGVRASYEQYF. This chain uses TRBV7-9 with TRBJ2-7, with D possibly being TRBD1 or TRBD2 (5 bases each). V gave up 5 bases and J gave up 0 bases, with 14 bases separating them. Germline V gene data show CDR1 as SEHNR and CDR2 as FQNEAQ (reference sequence). The CDR3 has 15 residues.

This clone was observed a single time. The chain is built from TRBV19 and TRBJ2-5; D might be TRBD1 (5 bases). CDR3 size: 15 residues. V was clipped by 3 bases and J by 7 bases, with 18 bases between them. Germline V gene data show CDR1 as LNHDA and CDR2 as SQIVND (reference sequence). CDR3 in DNA: TGTGCCAGTAGTATCGAAGGGGTTGGGGCGCGGACCCAGTACTTC. The encoded protein is CASSIEGVGARTQYF.

The chain is built from TRBV28 and TRBJ1-1, with 7 positions matching TRBD1. V shed 6 bases and J 4 bases; nucleotides not matched to a gene: 11. Germline V CDR1 and CDR2: MDHEN, SYDVKM. CDR3 length equals 15 residues. The chain's CDR3 is CASSAGGRVGTEAFF. In DNA form, the CDR3 reads TGTGCCAGCAGCGCAGGGGGAAGGGTAGGCACTGAAGCTTTCTTT.

V is TRBV21-1 and J is TRBJ2-3; the table names TRBD2, a call not compared with the DNA. TRBV21-1 has pseudogene status. This CDR3 has 13 amino acids. The CDR3 loop reads CAPRGWGTDTQYF. CDR3 coding DNA: TGTGCCCCCCGGGGGTGGGGCACAGATACGCAGTATTTT.